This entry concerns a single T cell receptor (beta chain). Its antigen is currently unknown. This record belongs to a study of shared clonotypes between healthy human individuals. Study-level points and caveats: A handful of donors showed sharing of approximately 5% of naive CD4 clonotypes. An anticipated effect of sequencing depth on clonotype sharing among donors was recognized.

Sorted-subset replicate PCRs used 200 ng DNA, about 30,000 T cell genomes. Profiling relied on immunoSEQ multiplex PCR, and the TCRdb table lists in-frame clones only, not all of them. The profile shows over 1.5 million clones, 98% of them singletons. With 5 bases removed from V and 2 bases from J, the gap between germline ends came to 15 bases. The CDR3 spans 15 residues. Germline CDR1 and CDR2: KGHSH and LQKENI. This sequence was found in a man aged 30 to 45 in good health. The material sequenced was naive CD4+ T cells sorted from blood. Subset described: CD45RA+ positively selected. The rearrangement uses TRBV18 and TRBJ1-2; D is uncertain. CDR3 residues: CASSGDPVSNYGYTF. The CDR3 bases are TGTGCCAGCTCAGGGGATCCCGTATCGAACTATGGCTACACCTTC.